These T cell receptor beta chains were read from a single sample in a study of regulatory T cells in long-lasting Graves disease. TCRdb passed the multiplex PCR reads through MiXCR, listing each CDR3 protein once. Of 300,000 to 400,000 distinct CDR3 sequences listed, roughly a fifth were seen once; the top ten hold over 25%. This material consisted of peripheral blood mononuclear cells (PBMCs), taken when the disease was refractory, from a patient treated with antithyroid drugs. The receptors here all came from a female donor with Graves disease. Both conserved end residues are part of each CDR3. A D gene is named only where the DNA matches it firmly. Expanded clones get a size class; other rows say once, few or many, or leave the size out.

size,D,V,J,CDR3,DNA
.,.,TRBV9,TRBJ2-7,CASSVGQTYEQYF,TGTGCCAGCAGCGTAGGACAGACTTACGAGCAGTACTTC
many,.,TRBV5-1,TRBJ1-1,CASSLVAGNTEAFF,TGTGCCAGCAGCTTAGTGGCGGGAAACACTGAAGCTTTCTTT
few,TRBD1,TRBV19,TRBJ1-4,CASSMPGTGRTNEKLFF,TGTGCCAGTAGTATGCCCGGGACAGGGCGGACTAATGAAAAACTGTTTTTT
many,.,TRBV10-1,TRBJ1-1,CASSPVRLNTEAFF,TGCGCCAGCAGTCCGGTCCGCTTGAACACTGAAGCTTTCTTT
many,.,TRBV28,TRBJ1-5,CASSFPPSLLGQPQHF,TGTGCCAGCAGTTTCCCCCCGAGTTTGTTGGGTCAGCCCCAGCATTTT
few,.,TRBV7-9,TRBJ2-5,CASSISTPPRETQYF,TGTGCCAGCAGCATTTCAACCCCCCCCCGCGAGACCCAGTACTTC
few,.,TRBV20-1,TRBJ2-7,CSASGRGIYEQYF,TGCAGTGCTAGTGGGAGGGGGATCTACGAGCAGTACTTC
many,.,TRBV3-1,TRBJ2-6,CASSQDRTAPGANVLTF,TGTGCCAGCAGCCAAGATCGTACTGCCCCTGGGGCCAACGTCCTGACTTTC
.,.,TRBV29-1,TRBJ1-2,CSVEDLGGRDGYTF,TGCAGCGTTGAAGATCTCGGGGGAAGGGATGGCTACACCTTC
.,TRBD2,TRBV7-9,TRBJ2-2,CASSSGGSGNTGELFF,TGTGCCAGCAGCTCGGGAGGTAGCGGGAACACCGGGGAGCTGTTTTTT
.,.,TRBV29-1,TRBJ1-6,CSVAEGGAGNSPLHF,TGCAGCGTTGCTGAGGGAGGAGCGGGCAATTCACCCCTCCACTTT
many,TRBD2,TRBV2,TRBJ2-5,CATLLLAPQETQYF,TGTGCCACCCTACTACTAGCGCCCCAAGAGACCCAGTACTTC
many,.,TRBV28,TRBJ2-5,CASSPRDSETQYF,TGTGCCAGCAGTCCCCGGGACTCCGAGACCCAGTACTTC
few,.,TRBV6-1,TRBJ1-6,CASGVSPDRVNSPLHF,TGTGCCAGCGGCGTTTCTCCGGACAGAGTTAATTCACCCCTCCACTTT
many,TRBD1,TRBV11-2,TRBJ1-5,CASSSQGGNYNQPQHF,TGTGCCAGCAGTTCCCAGGGGGGAAATTACAATCAGCCCCAGCATTTT
many,.,TRBV6-1,TRBJ1-5,CASSIEGRGGQHF,TGTGCCAGCAGTATTGAGGGTAGGGGAGGCCAGCATTTT
.,TRBD2,TRBV5-1,TRBJ2-7,CASSAGLAGGPRREQCF,TGCGCCAGCAGCGCGGGACTAGCGGGGGGGCCACGGCGCGAGCAGTGCTTC
.,TRBD1,TRBV6-2/TRBV6-3,TRBJ2-7,CVSSYRGYRTGRSYEQYF,TGTGTCAGCAGTTACCGTGGGTACCGGACAGGTAGATCCTACGAGCAGTACTTC
few,TRBD1,TRBV5-1,TRBJ1-2,CASSVQGGFYGYTF,TGCGCCAGCAGCGTACAGGGGGGGTTCTATGGCTACACCTTC
.,.,TRBV7-6,TRBJ2-7,CASSPRYISYEQYF,TGTGCCAGCAGCCCTCGGTACATTTCCTACGAGCAGTACTTC
many,.,TRBV6-1,TRBJ2-4,CASSTQGMKGKNIQYF,TGTGCCAGCAGTACACAGGGAATGAAAGGCAAAAACATTCAGTACTTC
many,.,TRBV12-3/TRBV12-4,TRBJ2-7,CASSRPDRTYEQYF,TGTGCCAGCAGCAGACCTGACAGGACCTACGAGCAGTACTTC
many,TRBD1,TRBV7-2,TRBJ1-1,CASSLDRGRAFF,TGTGCCAGCAGCCTTGACAGGGGTCGAGCTTTCTTT
many,.,TRBV28,TRBJ1-3,CASSFQGTGNTIYF,TGTGCCAGCAGTTTTCAAGGGACTGGAAACACCATATATTTT
many,TRBD1,TRBV7-2,TRBJ1-2,CASSMQGGDGYTF,TGTGCCAGCAGCATGCAGGGGGGGGATGGCTACACCTTC
.,TRBD2,TRBV5-6,TRBJ2-3,CASSSPTSGRADTQYF,TGTGCCAGCAGCTCGCCGACTAGCGGGAGGGCGGATACGCAGTATTTT
.,.,TRBV28,TRBJ2-2,CASSSSGWNGRANTGELSF,TGTGCCAGCAGTTCCTCAGGCTGGAACGGCAGGGCGAACACCGGGGAGCTGTCTTTT
many,TRBD1,TRBV15,TRBJ1-2,CATSRTGEDYGYTF,TGTGCCACCAGCAGAACAGGGGAGGACTATGGCTACACCTTC
.,.,TRBV6-2/TRBV6-3,TRBJ2-7,CTSSEVGFLWDEQYF,TGTACCAGCAGTGAAGTAGGCTTCCTCTGGGACGAGCAGTACTTC
many,.,TRBV20-1,TRBJ2-5,CSARSGVQETQYF,TGCAGTGCTAGATCCGGGGTACAAGAGACCCAGTACTTC
many,.,TRBV6-2/TRBV6-3,TRBJ2-7,CASSYSDEQYF,TGTGCCAGCAGTTACTCGGATGAGCAGTACTTC
.,.,TRBV7-2,TRBJ2-7,CASSFAGGPGLYEQYF,TGTGCCAGCAGCTTTGCTGGGGGCCCCGGGTTGTACGAGCAGTACTTC
many,TRBD1,TRBV6-1,TRBJ1-2,CASRTGTGNYGYTF,TGTGCCAGCAGAACCGGGACAGGGAACTATGGCTACACCTTC
many,TRBD1,TRBV27,TRBJ1-1,CASSLVGRGRPYALNTEAFF,TGTGCCAGCAGTTTGGTAGGCAGGGGGAGGCCCTATGCTCTGAACACTGAAGCTTTCTTT
many,TRBD1,TRBV30,TRBJ1-1,CAWDRGRSTEAFF,TGTGCCTGGGACAGGGGGCGCAGCACTGAAGCTTTCTTT
few,.,TRBV30,TRBJ2-3,CAWSGMGPSDTQYF,TGTGCCTGGAGTGGAATGGGCCCATCAGATACGCAGTATTTT
many,.,TRBV4-1,TRBJ2-5,CASSQDQVRETQYF,TGCGCCAGCAGCCAAGATCAGGTTCGGGAGACCCAGTACTTC
few,.,TRBV19,TRBJ1-2,CASSIGYLGYTF,TGTGCCAGTAGTATCGGATATCTAGGCTACACCTTC
few,.,TRBV9,TRBJ2-2,CASSVEGGPLGELFF,TGTGCCAGCAGCGTAGAAGGGGGGCCGTTAGGGGAGCTGTTTTTT
many,.,TRBV6-2/TRBV6-3,TRBJ2-6,CASSYSRVSGANVLTF,TGTGCCAGCAGTTACTCCCGGGTCTCTGGGGCCAACGTCCTGACTTTC
many,.,TRBV11-2,TRBJ1-4,CASSLGGVAVF,TGTGCCAGCAGCTTAGGGGGCGTGGCGGTTTTT
many,.,TRBV5-1,TRBJ1-1,CASSLDLGAPNTEAFF,TGCGCCAGCAGCTTGGACTTGGGAGCCCCGAACACTGAAGCTTTCTTT
many,.,TRBV6-5,TRBJ2-7,CASSYRAGYEQYF,TGTGCCAGCAGTTACCGGGCGGGGTACGAGCAGTACTTC
.,.,TRBV29-1,TRBJ1-2,CSTVEVDGYTF,TGCAGCACCGTGGAGGTGGATGGCTACACCTTC
many,.,TRBV10-3,TRBJ2-7,CAISELQGTSYEQYF,TGTGCCATCAGTGAGCTCCAGGGGACCTCCTACGAGCAGTACTTC
few,TRBD2,TRBV18,TRBJ2-1,CASSPGGRSYNEQFF,TGTGCCAGCTCACCGGGAGGGCGATCCTACAATGAGCAGTTCTTC
.,.,TRBV6-1,TRBJ1-1,CASSYGRTEAFF,TGTGCCAGCAGTTACGGACGGACTGAAGCTTTCTTT
few,TRBD2,TRBV7-2,TRBJ2-7,CASSRLAGDYEQYF,TGTGCCAGCAGCCGACTAGCGGGGGACTACGAGCAGTACTTC
few,TRBD1,TRBV6-1,TRBJ1-1,CASRTWDRGPTEAFF,TGTGCCAGCAGAACTTGGGACAGGGGGCCGACTGAAGCTTTCTTT
many,TRBD1,TRBV7-2,TRBJ2-4,CASSYSTGAKNIQYF,TGTGCCAGCAGCTACTCGACAGGGGCCAAAAACATTCAGTACTTC
.,TRBD1,TRBV15,TRBJ2-1,CATSSAGTGHYNEQFF,TGTGCCACCAGCAGCGCCGGGACAGGGCATTACAATGAGCAGTTCTTC
few,.,TRBV18,TRBJ1-6,CASSRPSSSYNSPLHF,TGTGCCAGCTCGCGTCCATCGAGCTCCTATAATTCACCCCTCCACTTT
.,.,TRBV7-6,TRBJ1-4,CASSRSGGNEKLFF,TGTGCCAGCAGCCGGAGCGGTGGGAATGAAAAACTGTTTTTT
few,.,TRBV6-2/TRBV6-3,TRBJ1-1,CASSYSPGNTEAFF,TGTGCCAGCAGTTACTCCCCCGGAAACACTGAAGCTTTCTTT